This TCR beta chain was identified in a study of vaccination and CD4 T cells after COVID-19. Sequencing of cultured CD4+ T cell DNA used the Oncomine TCR Beta short-read assay. TCRdb reanalysed the PCR reads using MiXCR and keeps one entry per CDR3 protein. The sample records several thousand distinct CDR3 sequences, 13% to 15% being singletons. V lost 6 bases, J lost 2 bases, and 10 bases stayed unmatched. This CDR3 is 16 amino acids long. The germline V gene has CDR1 MNHEY and CDR2 SVGEGT. Treatment defined: 10-day PBMC culture with coronavirus spike peptide pools or control peptides (ViraFEST assay). The table lists this clonotype with a few counts. Its matching antigen is unknown.

This sequence joins TRBV6-2 or TRBV6-3 and TRBJ2-7, with TRBD1 matching 10 bases. This clonotype originated in a human donor who had recovered from COVID-19. The sequenced sample was CD4+ T cells from blood, cultured in vitro. The chain's CDR3 is CASSSSPGQGTYEQYF. CDR3 sequence (DNA): TGTGCCAGCAGCTCTTCGCCGGGACAGGGGACCTACGAGCAGTACTTC.